Detailed here is one T cell receptor (beta chain). These data originate in a study of blood T cells in healthy people across ages. A second PCR, run for roughly 7 to 11 cycles, used a sample-barcoded 5' primer plus a J-beta primer mix. In TCRdb, the 5' RACE reads were re-called with MiXCR into one record per CDR3 protein. The sample includes approximately 1.5 million distinct CDR3 sequences, less than 45% of them seen just once. With 4 bases clipped from V and 8 bases from J, the junction kept 7 bases outside the gene matches. This CDR3 is built from 15 residues. The V gene's germline CDR1 is LGHNA and CDR2 YSLEER.

This chain links TRBV4-3 with TRBJ2-1; 11 positions match TRBD2. Sequencing input: blood. This clonotype was sampled from a woman younger than 30 in good health. In nucleotides, the CDR3 is TGCGCCAGCAGCCCCACTAGCGGGAGAGTATATGAGCAGTTCTTC. It specifies CASSPTSGRVYEQFF.